This T cell receptor beta chain stems from a study of early T cells in non-severe SARS-CoV-2 infection. The wider study: Alpha and beta chains were unpaired, from unsorted whole-blood bulk RNA.

Unique molecular identifiers tagged individual cDNA molecules. TCRdb called the 5' RACE reads again in MiXCR, with one record for every CDR3 protein. The table includes roughly 81,000 distinct CDR3 sequences, around 10% detected once. This CDR3 has 14 amino acids. The junction had 5 bases not matched to a gene; V was cut back by 3 bases and J by 7 bases. CDR1 is MDHEN, CDR2 SYDVKM, per germline. Study observations and caveats: The VDJdb matching leaned toward anti-spike CD8 responses and overlooked private and CD4 specificities.

This clonotype was detected ten times or more. Its specificity is not known. This TCR was sampled from an adult who was a healthcare worker with PCR-confirmed SARS-CoV-2 infection or an uninfected control (not recorded which). The sequenced material came from whole blood. The chain combines TRBV28 with TRBJ1-5; 8 nucleotides align to TRBD1. CDR3 amino acids: CASSLAGGEQPQHF. CDR3 nucleotide sequence: TGTGCCAGCAGTTTGGCAGGGGGCGAGCAGCCCCAGCATTTT.